The subject of this entry is one TCR beta chain. Its antigen is not identified. This sample was included in a study of cytomegalovirus exposure and HLA in healthy donors. Study-wide points: Researchers counted 150 to 200 TCR beta chains as cytomegalovirus-associated. Both high specificity and high sensitivity reportedly marked the classifier's diagnosis of cytomegalovirus status. HLA alleles showed associations with approximately 15,000 TCR beta sequences in a later analysis, at a 0.05 false discovery rate.

At sampling all donors were nominally healthy, likely with unrecorded immune exposures. In the PCR, 60 Vbeta and 13 Jbeta primers were used. Generated by immunoSEQ multiplex PCR, the TCRdb table keeps only in-frame clones and is missing some. The sample includes fewer than 200,000 clones, approximately 80% of them seen just once. The V and J ends lost 8 bases and 1 base, in that order; junction bases with no gene match: 11. Germline V gene data show CDR1 as SQVTM and CDR2 as ANQGSEA. The CDR3 is made up of 17 amino acids. The chain is built from TRBV29-1 and TRBJ2-6; the match to TRBD1 covers 10 bases. Sequences were obtained from PBMCs. This TCR derives from a woman between 50 and 59 years old in good health and CMV-seronegative. In nucleotides, the CDR3 is TGCAGCCTAATTCCGGGACAGGGGAGATCTGGGGCCAACGTCCTGACTTTC. It specifies CSLIPGQGRSGANVLTF.